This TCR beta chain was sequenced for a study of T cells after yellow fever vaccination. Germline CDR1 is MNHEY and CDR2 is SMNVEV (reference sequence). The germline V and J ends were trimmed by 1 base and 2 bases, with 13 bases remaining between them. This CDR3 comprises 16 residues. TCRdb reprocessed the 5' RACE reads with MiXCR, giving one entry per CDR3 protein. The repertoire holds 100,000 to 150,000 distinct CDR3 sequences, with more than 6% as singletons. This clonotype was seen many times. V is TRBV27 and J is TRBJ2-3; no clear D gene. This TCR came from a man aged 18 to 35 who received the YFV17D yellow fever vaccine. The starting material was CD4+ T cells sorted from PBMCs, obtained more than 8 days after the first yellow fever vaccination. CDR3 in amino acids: CASSLYYSLATDTQYF. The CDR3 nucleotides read TGTGCCAGCAGTTTATACTATAGCTTAGCCACAGATACGCAGTATTTT.